This TCR beta chain was captured by sequencing in a study of CD8 T cells in ankylosing spondylitis. Study observations and caveats: About eight highly homologous variants made up a TCR beta motif that seemed to typify ankylosing spondylitis blood. In synovial fluid and blood from reactive arthritis, some motif variants were previously reported. Disease-associated clones were reportedly significantly overrepresented in matched ankylosing spondylitis synovial fluid.

Germline V gene data show CDR1 as SEHNR and CDR2 as FQNEAQ (reference sequence). This CDR3 contains 12 residues. Researchers built TCR beta libraries using quantitative 5'-RACE with molecular barcodes. TCRdb passed the 5' RACE reads through MiXCR, listing each CDR3 protein once. This table holds 250,000 to 350,000 distinct CDR3 sequences, about 19% found once. Concerning this clonotype itself: Antigen: not known. One end of the junction does not line up with germline, which may come from a read error.

The clonotype comes from a male donor with ankylosing spondylitis or in good health (not recorded which). Sequencing was carried out using blood, either unsorted or a sorted T cell fraction (not recorded which). J is TRBJ1-2 and V is TRBV7-9, with unresolved D. As DNA, the CDR3 is TGTGCCAGCAGCTTAGGTGAAACAACGGCTCGTTTC. It specifies CASSLGETTARF.